This TCR beta chain emerged from a study of human T cells and chemical hapten exposure. Study information: 2% DPC was applied to roughly 2 cm by roughly 2 cm of upper inner arm skin for sensitization. Patches that contained 0.01% DPC were applied to the upper back and read at 6 days.

TCRdb called the RACE reads again in MiXCR, with one record for every CDR3 protein. The data contain tens of thousands of distinct CDR3 sequences, 9.8% of them singletons. Time point specified: patch test 1, 2 weeks after DPC sensitization. Treatment here: therapeutic diphenylcyclopropenone sensitization with weekly scalp DPC. Blood was collected ahead of every patch test applied. Study-wide results and limits: A positive correlation with patch test score was shown by PT1 expanded TCR counts.

This CDR3 has 16 amino acids. The germline V gene has CDR1 KGHDR and CDR2 SFDVKD. V lost 3 bases to trimming and J lost 7 bases; unmatched junction nucleotides: 8. This clonotype came up a few times. Antigen unknown. This rearrangement joins TRBV24-1 to TRBJ2-1; 10 bases match TRBD2. Sequencing was performed on whole blood, taken in connection with sensitization to the hapten diphenylcyclopropenone (DPC). This clonotype was obtained from a woman aged 40-49 years with alopecia areata. Some clones in this sample may be carry-over from other donors' samples. The CDR3 protein is CATSDGKRGGRNEQFF. The CDR3 DNA follows: TGTGCCACCAGTGATGGGAAGCGGGGGGGCAGGAATGAGCAGTTCTTC.